Shown below are 7 T cell receptor beta chains from a single sample sequenced in a study of shared clonotypes between healthy human individuals. Clones were sequenced by immunoSEQ multiplex PCR, and TCRdb holds only the in-frame ones, with some missing. The sample yields some 2,500,000 clones, roughly 93% seen once. What was sequenced was naive CD4+ T cells from PBMCs. The subset is: CD45RA+ positively selected. Receptors were obtained from a man between 18 and 29 years old in good health. Some clones in this sample may be carry-over from other donors' samples.

The CDR3 region has the DNA TGCGCCAGCAGTGAGAACGCGGGTGAGACCCAGTACTTC. Its translation: CASSENAGETQYF. The chain is built from TRBV10-1 and TRBJ2-5, with D perhaps TRBD2 (5 bases). The CDR3 spans 13 residues. Germline V gives CDR1 WNHNN, CDR2 SYGVQD (reference sequence). V was pared by 2 bases and J by 5 bases, with 9 bases between.

Regarding this clone: Other DNA sequences of this sample code for an identical CDR3. CDR3 region: CASSPGQGANEKLFF. CDR3 DNA: TGCGCCAGCAGCCCGGGACAGGGGGCTAATGAAAAACTGTTTTTT. This sequence joins TRBV5-1 and TRBJ1-4; 11 bases are a match to TRBD1. The germline V gene encodes CDR1 SGHRS and CDR2 YFSETQ. The CDR3 extends over 15 amino acids. The ends lost 4 bases at V and 3 bases at J; junction bases unmatched: 2.

The J gene is TRBJ2-2, the V gene TRBV11-3; D possibly corresponds to TRBD2 (5 bases). The CDR3 totals 14 residues. The ends were cut back, 3 bases at V and 3 bases at J, with 8 bases in the middle. Germline V gene sequence: CDR1 SGHNT, CDR2 YENEEA. CDR3 loop: CASSFSSHTGELFF. The CDR3 nucleotides read TGTGCCAGCAGCTTCTCTAGCCACACCGGGGAGCTGTTTTTT.

V usage is TRBV7-8 and J usage is TRBJ2-3, with D possibly matching TRBD2 (5 bases). V lost 4 bases and J lost 2, with 19 bases in between. The CDR3 sequence is 17 residues long. Germline V CDR1 and CDR2: SGHVS, FQNEAQ. The CDR3 coding sequence is TGTGCCAGCAGCTATAGGAGGCCAGGCCGGGACACAGATACGCAGTATTTT. Its protein product is CASSYRRPGRDTDTQYF.

The chain employs TRBV11-2 and TRBJ2-7, with 7 bases lining up with TRBD1. V lost 1 base to trimming and J lost 3 bases; unmatched junction nucleotides: 0. The CDR3 totals 13 residues. CDR1 and CDR2 from the germline V gene are SGHAT and FQNNGV. CDR3 DNA sequence: TGTGCCAGCAGCTTAGGGACAGGCTACGAGCAGTACTTC. Its protein product is CASSLGTGYEQYF.

The gene calls are TRBV11-1 and TRBJ2-7; 11 nucleotides match TRBD1. The J segment lost 2 bases and the V segment lost 5 bases, leaving 2 bases of the junction unmatched. Germline CDR1 reads SGHAT; CDR2 reads FQDESV (reference sequence). This CDR3 contains 14 residues. CDR3 sequence reads: CASSRGQGAYEQYF. The CDR3 DNA reads TGTGCCAGCAGCAGGGGACAGGGGGCCTACGAGCAGTACTTC.

The chain uses TRBV28 and TRBJ2-2; the D is unclear. CDR1 and CDR2 (germline): MDHEN, SYDVKM. The CDR3 has 13 amino acids. V was trimmed by 2 bases and J by 7 bases, leaving 8 bases between them. The CDR3 DNA follows: TGTGCCAGCAGTTTAGTTTCGGGCGGGGAGCTGTTTTTT. It specifies CASSLVSGGELFF.